Listed below are T cell receptor beta chains from one sample, sequenced in a study of shared clonotypes between healthy human individuals. TCRdb's table, derived via immunoSEQ multiplex PCR, lists solely in-frame clones and lacks some. The sample includes 100,000 to 120,000 clones, about 63% of them seen just once. Sequencing used memory CD8+ T cells sorted from blood. These receptor sequences come from a woman between 25 and 40 years old in good health. CDR3s include the opening cysteine and the closing phenylalanine or tryptophan. D genes are given only for firm matches. Only some rows state a clone size, as once, few, many or a class for expanded clones.

clone size: many; V gene: TRBV25-1; J gene: TRBJ1-5; D gene: TRBD1; CDR3 DNA: TGTGCCAGCAGTGGGGAGCGACAGGGGGCAGAGGGCAATCAGCCCCAGCATTTT; CDR3 protein: CASSGERQGAEGNQPQHF
clone size: many; V gene: TRBV7-2; J gene: TRBJ2-3; D gene: TRBD2; CDR3 DNA: TGTGCCAGCACCTTTAGCGGGACTAGCACAGATACGCAGTATTTT; CDR3 protein: CASTFSGTSTDTQYF
clone size: NA; V gene: TRBV5-1; J gene: TRBJ2-7; D gene: TRBD2; CDR3 DNA: TGCGCCAGCAGCCCCGGGACTAGCGGGGTCGAGCAGTACTTC; CDR3 protein: CASSPGTSGVEQYF
clone size: once; V gene: TRBV5-6; J gene: TRBJ1-2; D gene: NA; CDR3 DNA: TGTGCCAGCAGCTTGGTGGGACAAGCTAACTATGGCTACACCTTC; CDR3 protein: CASSLVGQANYGYTF
clone size: NA; V gene: TRBV6-6; J gene: TRBJ1-2; D gene: TRBD1; CDR3 DNA: TGTGCCAGCAGCCGGGACAGTAACTATGGCTACACCTTC; CDR3 protein: CASSRDSNYGYTF
clone size: NA; V gene: TRBV11-1; J gene: TRBJ2-7; D gene: NA; CDR3 DNA: TGTGCCAGCAAAACCCGCCAGGGACCCTACGAGCAGTACTTC; CDR3 protein: CASKTRQGPYEQYF
clone size: NA; V gene: TRBV27; J gene: TRBJ2-1; D gene: NA; CDR3 DNA: TGTGCCAGCAGTTTATCGGCAGGGTACAATGAGCAGTTCTTC; CDR3 protein: CASSLSAGYNEQFF
clone size: few; V gene: TRBV25-1; J gene: TRBJ1-5; D gene: TRBD1; CDR3 DNA: TGTGCCAGCAGTGATCAGACAGGGGACCTAAATCAGCCCCAGCATTTT; CDR3 protein: CASSDQTGDLNQPQHF
clone size: NA; V gene: TRBV7-8; J gene: TRBJ2-5; D gene: NA; CDR3 DNA: TGTGCCAGCAGCTTAGCAGGGACCCAAGAGACCCAGTACTTC; CDR3 protein: CASSLAGTQETQYF
clone size: few; V gene: TRBV7-6; J gene: TRBJ2-7; D gene: NA; CDR3 DNA: TGTGCCAGCAGTGTTTCAGTCGGGAATTACGAGCAGTACTTC; CDR3 protein: CASSVSVGNYEQYF
clone size: NA; V gene: TRBV11-2; J gene: TRBJ1-2; D gene: TRBD1; CDR3 DNA: TGTGCCAGCAGCCTTTTGGGGACAGGGGATGGCTACACCTTC; CDR3 protein: CASSLLGTGDGYTF
clone size: many; V gene: TRBV6-6; J gene: TRBJ2-3; D gene: NA; CDR3 DNA: TGTGCCAGCAGTCTAATAGGCGATACGCAGTATTTT; CDR3 protein: CASSLIGDTQYF
clone size: NA; V gene: TRBV10-3; J gene: TRBJ2-7; D gene: TRBD1; CDR3 DNA: TGTGCCATCAGTGAGTCAGGGGGCCTCACCTACGAGCAGTACTTC; CDR3 protein: CAISESGGLTYEQYF
clone size: NA; V gene: TRBV23-1; J gene: TRBJ2-3; D gene: TRBD2; CDR3 DNA: TGCGCCAGCAGTCAAGGACTAGCGGGAGCAGATACGCAGTATTTT; CDR3 protein: CASSQGLAGADTQYF
clone size: NA; V gene: TRBV5-1; J gene: TRBJ2-2; D gene: NA; CDR3 DNA: TGCGCCAGCAGCTCTCTAGGGGGTGACACCGGGGAGCTGTTTTTT; CDR3 protein: CASSSLGGDTGELFF
clone size: NA; V gene: TRBV6-5; J gene: TRBJ2-7; D gene: NA; CDR3 DNA: TGTGCCAGCAGAAGGGACTTCTCCTCCTACGAGCAGTACTTC; CDR3 protein: CASRRDFSSYEQYF
clone size: once; V gene: TRBV6-4; J gene: TRBJ2-1; D gene: NA; CDR3 DNA: TGTGCCAGCAGTGACGGAGGCAACAATGAGCAGTTCTTC; CDR3 protein: CASSDGGNNEQFF
clone size: NA; V gene: TRBV28; J gene: TRBJ2-5; D gene: NA; CDR3 DNA: TGTGCCAGCAGTTTATGGACTACAAAAGAGACCCAGTACTTC; CDR3 protein: CASSLWTTKETQYF
clone size: NA; V gene: TRBV25-1; J gene: TRBJ1-4; D gene: NA; CDR3 DNA: TGTGCCAGCAGTCGACGAGCTAATGAAAAACTGTTTTTT; CDR3 protein: CASSRRANEKLFF
clone size: NA; V gene: TRBV11-1; J gene: TRBJ2-3; D gene: TRBD2; CDR3 DNA: TGTGCCAGCAGCTTAGGCGGGAGGGCCTTGGATACGCAGTATTTT; CDR3 protein: CASSLGGRALDTQYF
clone size: NA; V gene: TRBV10-3; J gene: TRBJ2-2; D gene: NA; CDR3 DNA: TGTGCCATCAGTATAGCAGGGCGGTCCGGGGAGCTGTTTTTT; CDR3 protein: CAISIAGRSGELFF
clone size: few; V gene: TRBV19; J gene: TRBJ1-1; D gene: NA; CDR3 DNA: TGTGCCAGTAGTATGGGGCAGGGCACCACTGAAGCTTTCTTT; CDR3 protein: CASSMGQGTTEAFF
clone size: NA; V gene: TRBV29-1; J gene: TRBJ2-2; D gene: NA; CDR3 DNA: TGCAGCGTTGAAGGTCCAAACACCGGGGAGCTGTTTTTT; CDR3 protein: CSVEGPNTGELFF
clone size: NA; V gene: TRBV29-1; J gene: TRBJ2-7; D gene: TRBD2; CDR3 DNA: TGCAGCGTTGTTTCTGGCGGGAGGGCCCACGAGCAGTACTTC; CDR3 protein: CSVVSGGRAHEQYF
clone size: once; V gene: TRBV9; J gene: TRBJ2-7; D gene: NA; CDR3 DNA: TGTGCCAGCAGCGTAAACTCCTACGAGCAGTACTTC; CDR3 protein: CASSVNSYEQYF
clone size: few; V gene: TRBV19; J gene: TRBJ1-3; D gene: NA; CDR3 DNA: TGTGCCAGTAGGCCCCTTGGACAGCTCTCTGGAAACACCATATATTTT; CDR3 protein: CASRPLGQLSGNTIYF
clone size: few; V gene: TRBV28; J gene: TRBJ1-5; D gene: NA; CDR3 DNA: TGTGCCAGCAGTTGGGGTCCCCAGCATTTT; CDR3 protein: CASSWGPQHF
clone size: NA; V gene: TRBV15; J gene: TRBJ2-7; D gene: NA; CDR3 DNA: TGTGCCACCAGCAGAACGACGATGCGGGACTCGAACTACGAGCAGTACTTC; CDR3 protein: CATSRTTMRDSNYEQYF
clone size: NA; V gene: TRBV29-1; J gene: TRBJ2-1; D gene: TRBD2; CDR3 DNA: TGCAGCGTTGAGGTAGCGGGAGAAGATAGTCATGAGCAGTTCTTC; CDR3 protein: CSVEVAGEDSHEQFF
clone size: many; V gene: TRBV5-1; J gene: TRBJ1-3; D gene: NA; CDR3 DNA: TGCGCCAGCAGCTTGGCCGGGGACTCTGGAAACACCATATATTTT; CDR3 protein: CASSLAGDSGNTIYF